These 17 T cell receptor beta chains originate from one sample sequenced in a study of blood T cell repertoires in COVID-19. Sequencing used immunoSEQ multiplex PCR; TCRdb keeps in-frame clones, though not all of them. The data show 250,000 to 400,000 clones, with roughly 90% seen just once and 2.9% held by the top ten. The material sequenced was peripheral blood. These receptors came from a woman aged 25 to 39 with COVID-19, enrolled during active disease.

This clone was seen only once. CDR3 loop: CASSHTTSGRAGEQFF. The DNA for the CDR3 is TGTGCCAGCAGCCACACTACTAGCGGGAGGGCCGGTGAGCAGTTCTTC. The chain carries TRBV3-1 (or the pseudogene TRBV3-2) and TRBJ2-1, with TRBD2 matching over 13 bases. Trimming cost V 3 bases and J 9 bases; bases outside gene matches: 8. Germline V lookup: CDR1 LGHDT, CDR2 YNNKEL (reference sequence). The CDR3 consists of 16 residues.

The chain recombines TRBV6-5 with TRBJ2-2; no reliable D call. The CDR3 contains 12 residues. V was shortened by 6 bases and J by 4 bases, with 6 bases between the two germline ends. The germline gives CDR1 MNHEY, CDR2 SVGAGI. The CDR3 loop is CASSTGTGELFF. The CDR3 bases are TGTGCCAGCAGCACGGGCACCGGGGAGCTGTTTTTT.

The count of this clone is one. The chain recombines TRBV28 with TRBJ1-4, with D possibly TRBD1 on 5 matching bases. The CDR3 length is 16 residues. CDR1 and CDR2 (germline): MDHEN, SYDVKM. Trimming removed 4 bases at V and 5 bases at J, with 17 bases between. CDR3 coding DNA: TGTGCCAGCAGTTCCCAGGGAGGTAGCGGAAATGAAAAACTGTTTTTT. Its protein is CASSSQGGSGNEKLFF.

As concerns this clone: Within the sample, other DNA sequences also encode this same CDR3. V usage is TRBV5-4 and J usage is TRBJ1-6; tentative D call: TRBD1 (5 bases). Germline lookup yields CDR1 SGHNT and CDR2 YYREEE (reference sequence). This CDR3 has 15 residues. Trimming removed 4 bases from V and 3 bases from J, with 11 bases in between. As DNA, the CDR3 is TGTGCCAGCAGCCTGAGACAGAGCTATAATTCACCCCTCCACTTT. Its translation: CASSLRQSYNSPLHF.

The rearrangement links TRBV5-1 to TRBJ2-2; TRBD1 aligns across 10 bases. Germline CDR1 SGHRS, CDR2 YFSETQ. The CDR3 consists of 15 residues. The V segment lost 4 bases and the J segment 5 bases; nucleotides outside the gene matches: 5. The CDR3 DNA sequence: TGCGCCAGCAGCGGACGACAGGGGGCTACCGGGGAGCTGTTTTTT. It is translated as CASSGRQGATGELFF.

The chain carries TRBV7-9 and TRBJ1-1, with 8 bases fitting TRBD1. J was trimmed by 3 bases and V by 5 bases; bases with no gene match: 2. Germline values: CDR1 SEHNR, CDR2 FQNEAQ (reference sequence). This CDR3 spans 13 amino acids. CDR3 residues: CASSHRGDTEAFF. The DNA for the CDR3 is TGTGCCAGCAGCCACAGGGGGGACACTGAAGCTTTCTTT.

The chain combines TRBV5-1 with TRBJ1-1, with 11 bases aligning to TRBD1. CDR1 SGHRS and CDR2 YFSETQ come from the germline V gene. The J segment lost 0 bases and the V segment lost 5 bases, leaving 9 bases of the junction unmatched. This CDR3 has 17 residues. The CDR3 is CASRPLGDRGMNTEAFF. CDR3 DNA: TGCGCCAGCAGGCCGTTGGGGGACAGGGGGATGAACACTGAAGCTTTCTTT.

This clone has more than one count but fewer than ten. The chain combines TRBV7-9 with TRBJ1-1, with TRBD1 as a possible D gene (5 bases). CDR1 SEHNR and CDR2 FQNEAQ come from the germline V gene (reference sequence). The CDR3 consists of 16 residues. Trimming pared 7 bases from V and 4 bases from J, leaving 22 bases between. In DNA, the CDR3 is TGTGCCAGCATCCCCCCAGGGCGGGGTCGGGGCACTGAAGCTTTCTTT. This translates into CASIPPGRGRGTEAFF.

This chain connects TRBV2 to TRBJ2-7; 8 bases agree with TRBD1. CDR3 size: 14 residues. From germline, CDR1 is SNHLY and CDR2 FYNNEI. Losses at the gene ends were 5 bases for V and 4 bases for J; bases not matched to a gene: 7. CDR3 sequence reads: CASSQQGVRYEQYF. The CDR3 nucleotides are TGTGCCAGCAGTCAACAGGGGGTTAGGTACGAGCAGTACTTC.

The CDR3, as DNA: TGTGCCAGCTCACCCCGCTCCCCGGGACAGAACTATGGCTACACCTTC. Protein: CASSPRSPGQNYGYTF. The chain has TRBV18 and TRBJ1-2, with 7 positions matching TRBD1. This CDR3 has 16 amino acids. Germline V lookup: CDR1 KGHSH, CDR2 LQKENI. The V segment lost 3 bases and the J segment 2 bases; nucleotides outside the gene matches: 9.

This sequence joins TRBV7-8 and TRBJ1-6; tentative D call: TRBD1 (5 bases). Germline-derived CDR1 and CDR2 are SGHVS and FQNEAQ. This CDR3 has 19 amino acids. V was clipped by 3 bases and J by 2 bases, with 20 bases between them. The CDR3 DNA reads as TGTGCCAGCAGCTTCGTGCGGATGGGGGGAAGTGCCTATAATTCACCCCTCCACTTT. It translates to CASSFVRMGGSAYNSPLHF.

The chain uses TRBV27 and TRBJ2-1; tentatively, D is TRBD2 (7 bases). The CDR3 sequence is 14 residues long. Germline CDR1 is MNHEY and CDR2 is SMNVEV (reference sequence). V gave up 4 bases and J gave up 2 bases, with 9 bases separating them. The CDR3 protein is CASSSGGPYNEQFF. The CDR3, as DNA: TGTGCCAGCAGTTCGGGGGGCCCCTACAATGAGCAGTTCTTC.

This chain connects TRBV7-6 to TRBJ1-4; 8 positions match TRBD1. CDR3 length equals 13 residues. CDR1 is SGHVS, CDR2 FNYEAQ, per germline. The V gene end was trimmed by 5 bases and the J gene end by 13 bases; junction bases not matched to a gene: 9. The CDR3 DNA reads TGTGCCAGCAGCCAGGGGGCAGATCGGGTACTGTTTTTT. Its translation is CASSQGADRVLFF.

The chain carries TRBV27 and TRBJ1-5, with 8 bases aligning to TRBD1. Germline V gives CDR1 MNHEY, CDR2 SMNVEV (reference sequence). Trimming took 4 bases from V and 3 from J; bases not matched to a gene: 5. This CDR3 is 15 amino acids long. The CDR3 sequence is CASSWTGPHNQPQHF. CDR3 DNA sequence: TGTGCCAGCAGTTGGACAGGGCCCCACAATCAGCCCCAGCATTTT.

Of note for this clone: Mismatch with germline at one junction end may stem from a read error. The chain recombines TRBV5-4 with TRBJ2-6, with 9 bases aligning to TRBD2. The germline gives CDR1 SGHNT, CDR2 YYREEE (reference sequence). The CDR3 has 16 residues. Written as DNA, the CDR3 is TGCGACCGAATACTAGCGGGCAGTTCTGGGGCCAACGTCCTGACTTTC. Amino acid sequence: CDRILAGSSGANVLTF.

The V and J genes are TRBV12-3 or TRBV12-4 and TRBJ1-2; 7 nucleotides agree with TRBD1. V shed 6 bases and J 5 bases; nucleotides not matched to a gene: 6. This CDR3 is built from 13 residues. The CDR3 protein is CASSKGQTYGYTF. In DNA form, the CDR3 reads TGTGCCAGCAGCAAGGGACAGACGTATGGCTACACCTTC.

The chain uses TRBV5-1 and TRBJ1-1; perhaps TRBD1 as D (5 bases). This CDR3 has 14 residues. The V end lost 4 bases, the J end lost 0 bases, and 10 bases lay between the germline ends. CDR1 is SGHRS and CDR2 is YFSETQ in the germline V gene. CDR3 region: CASSAQGMNTEAFF. CDR3 DNA sequence: TGCGCCAGCAGCGCCCAGGGTATGAACACTGAAGCTTTCTTT.